Each of the 6 T cell receptor beta chains below was sequenced from the same sample in a study of cytomegalovirus exposure and HLA in healthy donors. Produced via immunoSEQ multiplex PCR; TCRdb's table is partial and in-frame only. This table holds tens of thousands of clones, around 95% found once. Sample: PBMCs. The source of these receptors is a woman aged 18-29 years in good health and CMV-seronegative.

This chain links TRBV5-5 with TRBJ2-1; TRBD2 is a possible D gene (5 bases). The CDR3 is 15 residues long. The germline CDR1 and CDR2 sequences are SGHKS and YYEKEE (reference sequence). Trimming took 4 bases from V and 9 from J, leaving 20 bases between them. CDR3 in amino acids: CASSQQHKVRGEQFF. The CDR3 DNA reads as TGTGCCAGCAGCCAACAACACAAGGTCCGGGGTGAGCAGTTCTTC.

This chain connects TRBV30 to TRBJ1-6, with a possible D match to TRBD1 (6 bases). The V gene lost 0 bases and the J gene lost 10 bases, with 16 bases spanning the gap. Germline CDR1 GTSNPN, CDR2 SVGIG (reference sequence). There are 15 residues in the CDR3. The chain's CDR3 is CAWSVQGRSASPLHF. CDR3 nucleotides: TGTGCCTGGAGTGTACAGGGCAGGTCGGCCTCACCCCTCCACTTT. Looking up the rest from reference TRBV30 and TRBJ1-6 gives the full variable domain: SQTIHQWPATLVQPVGSPLSLECTVEGTSNPNLYWYRQAAGRGLQLLFYSVGIGQISSEVPQNLSASRPQDRQFILSSKKLLLSDSGFYLCAWSVQGRSASPLHFGNGTRLTVT.

This clone was seen a single time. The rearrangement uses TRBV7-2 and TRBJ2-7; D is unresolved. Germline CDR1 reads SGHTA; CDR2 reads FQGNSA. The CDR3 totals 12 residues. The V gene lost 6 bases and the J gene lost 3 bases, with 9 bases spanning the gap. CDR3 coding DNA: TGTGCCAGCAGGCAAAACGGCTACGAGCAGTACTTC. Translated, it gives CASRQNGYEQYF.

The chain is built from TRBV28 and TRBJ2-7; 8 bases match TRBD1. V trimming: 5 bases; J trimming: 6 bases; junction bases outside the gene matches: 21. Per the germline V gene, CDR1 is MDHEN and CDR2 is SYDVKM. The CDR3 contains 18 residues. CDR3 residues: CASSTSSLSRTGWVEQYF. In DNA, the CDR3 is TGTGCCAGCAGTACCTCCTCCTTGAGTAGGACAGGGTGGGTCGAGCAGTACTTC. The full variable domain, with the rest looked up from reference TRBV28 and TRBJ2-7, is DVKVTQSSRYLVKRTGEKVFLECVQDMDHENMFWYRQDPGLGLRLIYFSYDVKMKEKGDIPEGYSVSREKKERFSLILESASTNQTSMYLCASSTSSLSRTGWVEQYFGPGTRLTVT.

This clone appeared once. V is TRBV18 and J is TRBJ1-5; D unclear. The CDR3 has 15 amino acids. Per the germline V gene, CDR1 is KGHSH and CDR2 is LQKENI. Trimming took off 1 base at V and 4 bases at J, with 11 bases between the two ends. Written as DNA, the CDR3 is TGTGCCAGCTCACCACTTCAAGTCAGTAATCAGCCCCAGCATTTT. It is translated as CASSPLQVSNQPQHF.

This chain uses TRBV29-1 with TRBJ1-3, with D uncertain. CDR1 is SQVTM and CDR2 is ANQGSEA in the germline V gene. Trimming pared 6 bases from V and 8 bases from J, leaving 11 bases between. The CDR3 runs 11 residues. CDR3 nucleotides: TGCAGCGTAAGCTTTCGGGACACCATATATTTT. Its protein product is CSVSFRDTIYF.